This TCR beta chain was found in a study of shared clonotypes between healthy human individuals. The overall study: Donors were a couple of women and a few men aged 18 to 49. The plates for each donor numbered three CD4 naive, three CD4 memory, two CD8 naive and one CD8 memory.

Some clones are missing from TCRdb's copy, which holds only in-frame ones; the method was immunoSEQ multiplex PCR. The data contain about 600,000 clones, 95% to 98% of them seen just once; the ten biggest clones take up 0.055% to 0.07%. A CD45RA-negative memory subset and a CD45RA+ naive subset were separated from the CD4+ cells. Trimming took 6 bases from V and 5 from J; bases not matched to a gene: 3. The CDR3 loop spans 13 amino acids. CDR1 is SGHRS, CDR2 YFSETQ, per germline. The origin of this receptor is a woman aged 30 to 39 in good health. Sequencing used naive CD4+ T cells sorted from blood. Sample subset: CD45RA+ positively selected. The rearrangement joins TRBV5-1 to TRBJ2-2, with 8 bases matching TRBD2. Here the CDR3 reads CASKREQTGELFF. The CDR3 DNA is TGCGCCAGCAAGCGGGAGCAAACCGGGGAGCTGTTTTTT.